This TCR beta chain emerged from a study of PD-1 blockade in classical Hodgkin lymphoma (dated by TCRdb to about 2020). Notes on the research overall: Nivolumab dosing was 3 mg/kg intravenously every 2 weeks, continuing until either disease progression or unacceptable toxicity. The study used TCR beta sequencing and CyTOF to define a peripheral blood immune signature of response to PD-1 blockade in classical Hodgkin lymphoma. On the study overall, not on this receptor specifically: Only a single clinical trial cohort was studied, and what caused the repertoire differences, possibly disease activity or prior therapy, remained undefined. Baseline TCR diversity was reported to be lower in newly diagnosed patients than in healthy donors, and even lower in relapsed/refractory patients. Lower diversity was seen in patients whose nivolumab began less than 1 year after ASCT, and these patients were left out of later analyses so that immune reconstitution would not confound the results. CD4+ but not CD8+ TCR diversity rose significantly by C4D1 (p=0.0027 vs p=0.16), most apparent in complete responders (p=0.02). Baseline diversity similar to that of newly diagnosed patients was observed in trial patients achieving complete response, whereas significantly lower diversity was observed in partial responders and progressors.

The Qiagen DNeasy kit was used to extract genomic DNA both from unsorted PBMCs and from the negatively selected CD4+ and CD8+ fractions. Amplification of TCR beta CDR3 regions was done by immunoSEQ multiplex PCR with primers that anneal to V and J segments. Amplification bias was minimized using a synthetic immune receptor repertoire, and residual bias was removed computationally after sequencing. In the paper's pipeline: Repertoire diversity was quantified as the Shannon entropy index using custom Python scripts. Unsorted, CD4+ and CD8+ repertoires were analyzed separately, except for combined analyses in which CD4+ and CD8+ sequences were merged in silico. Clonal expansion was defined as a frequency increase of at least 2-fold after treatment compared with C1D1, and clones undetected at baseline were assigned a pseudocount of 0.5. Clones with 0 or 1 copy at C1D1 were defined as singleton clones, while clones with 2 or more copies were defined as non-singleton clones. Clones expanded in unsorted samples were labelled as CD4+, CD8+ or unknown by matching protein sequences in sorted samples from the same patient. Diversity changes from C1D1 to C4D1 were tested in paired samples using Wilcoxon tests. Not all clones reach the TCRdb copy of this immuneACCESS table, which keeps in-frame sequences only. Checked studies attribute under half of the gap to unresolved V genes and leave the rest unexplained. V and J calls and clone size come straight from that table; D and trimming were deduced from the DNA. The sample includes more than 90,000 clones, with around 81% observed a single time. The biggest ten clones account for around 17% of the sample.

The sample's time point label, in plain terms: cycle 2 day 1 (C2D1) of nivolumab. Every trial patient had relapsed after autologous stem cell transplantation, and cohorts A, B and C differed in prior brentuximab vedotin exposure. A total of under 70 patients with relapsed/refractory classical Hodgkin lymphoma made up the trial cohort, and each patient's best overall response was complete response, partial response or progressive disease. Single-agent nivolumab was administered to trial patients in the multi-cohort phase II CheckMate 205 trial. Best overall response was determined by an independent review committee according to the 2007 International Working Group response criteria. PBMCs from the trial were collected at three points: immediately before nivolumab initiation (C1D1), and during therapy at cycle 2 day 1 and cycle 4 day 1. Peripheral blood was collected in 8 mL Vacutainer Cell Preparation Tubes, from which PBMCs were isolated by centrifugation and then cryopreserved.

This clone was recorded a few times. Its binding antigen is unknown. Per-base quality was not reported, and no clone a single base away is much larger than it. The CDR3 runs 13 amino acids, cysteine and phenylalanine included. Only the CDR3 part of the read is kept: 39 bases, read in frame from the first base. In the germline V gene, CDR1 corresponds to MDHEN and CDR2 to SYDVKM. V is pared back by 10 bases and J by 3 bases, with 15 bases lying between the germline termini. The starting material was peripheral blood mononuclear cells (PBMCs), obtained before the second cycle of nivolumab. The clonotype was recovered from a human donor with classical Hodgkin lymphoma. The rearrangement combines TRBV28 with TRBJ1-2; the D gene lacks a confident call. The encoded CDR3 is CATRVVADYGYTF. The DNA reads TGTGCCACTAGGGTGGTTGCGGACTATGGCTACACCTTC.